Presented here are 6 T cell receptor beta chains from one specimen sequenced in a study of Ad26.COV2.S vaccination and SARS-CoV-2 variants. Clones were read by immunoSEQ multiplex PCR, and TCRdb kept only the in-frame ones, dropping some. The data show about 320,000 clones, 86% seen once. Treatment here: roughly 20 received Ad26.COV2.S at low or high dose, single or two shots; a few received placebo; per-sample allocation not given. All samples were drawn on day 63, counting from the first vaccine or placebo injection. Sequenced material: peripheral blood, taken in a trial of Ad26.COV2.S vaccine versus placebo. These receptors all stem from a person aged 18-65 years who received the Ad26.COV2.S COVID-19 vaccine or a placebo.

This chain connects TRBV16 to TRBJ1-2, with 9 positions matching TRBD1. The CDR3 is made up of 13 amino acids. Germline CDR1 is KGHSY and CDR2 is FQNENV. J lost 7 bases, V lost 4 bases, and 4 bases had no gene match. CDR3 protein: CASSRGQGLGYTF. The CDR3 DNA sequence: TGTGCCAGCAGCCGTGGACAGGGGCTTGGCTACACCTTC.

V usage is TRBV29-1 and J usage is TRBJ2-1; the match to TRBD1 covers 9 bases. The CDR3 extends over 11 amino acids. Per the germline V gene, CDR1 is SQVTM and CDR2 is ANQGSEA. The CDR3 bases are TGCAGGGGACAGGGCCCCAATGAGCAGTTCTTC. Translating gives CRGQGPNEQFF.

CDR3 protein: CASSERQKLYSNQPQHF. CDR3 DNA: TGTGCCAGCAGTGAAAGACAGAAACTCTATAGCAATCAGCCCCAGCATTTT. This chain connects TRBV6-1 to TRBJ1-5, with D maybe TRBD1 (5 bases). Germline lookup yields CDR1 MNHNS and CDR2 SASEGT. The CDR3 sequence is 17 residues long. Trimming took 2 bases from V and 0 from J, leaving 14 bases between them.

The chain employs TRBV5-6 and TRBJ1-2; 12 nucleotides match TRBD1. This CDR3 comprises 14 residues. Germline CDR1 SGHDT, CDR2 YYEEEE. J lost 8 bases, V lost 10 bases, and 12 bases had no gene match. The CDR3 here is CASYPGQGAGGYTF. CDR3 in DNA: TGTGCCTCTTATCCGGGACAGGGGGCGGGAGGCTACACCTTC.

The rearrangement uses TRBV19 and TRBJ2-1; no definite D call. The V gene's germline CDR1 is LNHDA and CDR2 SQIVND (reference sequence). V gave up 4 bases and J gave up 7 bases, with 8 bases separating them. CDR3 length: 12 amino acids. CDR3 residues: CASSTQRNEQFF. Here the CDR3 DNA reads TGTGCCAGTAGTACCCAGAGGAATGAGCAGTTCTTC.

CDR3 protein: CASSLARALGETQYF. DNA of the CDR3: TGTGCCAGCAGCTTGGCCCGGGCACTTGGGGAGACCCAGTACTTC. The V gene is TRBV5-6, the J gene TRBJ2-5; D not resolved. V was cut by 0 bases and J by 5 bases, with 14 bases left in between. This CDR3 comprises 15 residues. CDR1 and CDR2 (germline): SGHDT, YYEEEE.